The 24 T cell receptor beta chains below were found in one sample sequenced in a study of cytomegalovirus exposure and HLA in healthy donors. Vbeta (60) and Jbeta (13) primers were used in the PCR. Libraries were prepared by immunoSEQ multiplex PCR; TCRdb keeps only in-frame clonotypes and omits some of them. This table holds 100,000 or so clones, 60% to 80% found once. Material for sequencing was PBMCs. These receptors were obtained from a male donor in good health and CMV-seropositive.

This chain uses TRBV9 with TRBJ2-1; a possible D gene is TRBD1 (6 bases). With 0 bases removed from V and 5 bases from J, the gap between germline ends came to 18 bases. Germline CDR1 and CDR2: SGDLS and YYNGEE. The CDR3 length is 17 residues. The CDR3 DNA reads TGTGCCAGCAGCGTAGCGGAAGGCAGGGGTACGGACAATGAGCAGTTCTTC. The encoded protein is CASSVAEGRGTDNEQFF.

This CDR3 reads CASGTGNTEAFF. As DNA, the CDR3 is TGTGCTAGTGGTACAGGGAACACTGAAGCTTTCTTT. The chain has TRBV12-5 and TRBJ1-1, with a possible D match to TRBD1 (5 bases). Germline-derived CDR1 and CDR2 are LGHNT and FRNRAP. V was trimmed by 5 bases and J by 1 base, leaving 5 bases between them. The CDR3 sequence is 12 residues long.

The chain uses TRBV27 and TRBJ2-7, with 7 bases matching TRBD2. The CDR3 loop spans 12 amino acids. Germline V gene data show CDR1 as MNHEY and CDR2 as SMNVEV (reference sequence). V gave up 3 bases and J gave up 5 bases; unmatched junction bases: 1. This CDR3 is CASSLGGNEQYF. For the CDR3, the DNA is TGTGCCAGCAGTTTGGGAGGGAACGAGCAGTACTTC.

This clone was recorded a few times. This sequence joins TRBV28 and TRBJ1-4; D is possibly TRBD1 (5 bases). Germline CDR1 MDHEN, CDR2 SYDVKM. The CDR3 is made up of 15 amino acids. V was trimmed by 6 bases and J by 8 bases, leaving 19 bases between them. This CDR3 is CASSSFGQGGEKLFF. CDR3 DNA sequence: TGTGCCAGCAGCTCTTTCGGGCAGGGAGGGGAAAAACTGTTTTTT.

This chain uses TRBV5-6 with TRBJ2-7, with a tentative D call TRBD2 (7 bases). In germline, CDR1 is SGHDT, CDR2 YYEEEE. This CDR3 is built from 13 residues. The germline V and J ends were trimmed by 4 bases and 7 bases, with 15 bases remaining between them. This CDR3 is CASSAIRGGEQYF. CDR3 in DNA: TGTGCCAGCAGCGCAATAAGGGGGGGGGAGCAGTACTTC.

This clone occurred once. The chain uses TRBV18 and TRBJ2-5; D possibly corresponds to TRBD1 (5 bases). With 3 bases removed from V and 3 bases from J, the gap between germline ends came to 8 bases. Per the germline V gene, CDR1 is KGHSH and CDR2 is LQKENI. The CDR3 is 13 amino acids. The CDR3 DNA reads TGTGCCAGCTCACCGACAGAGGAAGAGACCCAGTACTTC. Encoded protein: CASSPTEEETQYF.

This sequence joins TRBV5-8 and TRBJ2-7; TRBD1 agrees at 7 bases. This CDR3 contains 14 residues. Losses at the gene ends were 2 bases for V and 0 bases for J; bases not matched to a gene: 2. Looked up from germline, CDR1 is SGHTS and CDR2 is YDEGEE. The CDR3 nucleotides read TGTGCCAGCAGCTTACAGGGGACCTCCTACGAGCAGTACTTC. Translation: CASSLQGTSYEQYF.

This clone turned up a few times. J is TRBJ2-7 and V is TRBV5-1; 7 positions agree with TRBD1. The junction had 12 bases not matched to a gene; V was cut back by 4 bases and J by 5 bases. Germline V CDR1 and CDR2: SGHRS, YFSETQ. The CDR3 is 15 amino acids. CDR3 in amino acids: CASSHIGNRGHEQYF. The CDR3 DNA reads as TGCGCCAGCAGCCACATCGGGAACAGGGGCCACGAGCAGTACTTC.

The chain joins TRBV4-1 to TRBJ1-4, with TRBD1 identical over 7 bases. The germline V gene encodes CDR1 MGHRA and CDR2 YSYEKL. Losses at the gene ends were 3 bases for V and 0 bases for J; bases not matched to a gene: 10. This CDR3 comprises 18 residues. Written as DNA, the CDR3 is TGCGCCAGCAGCCAGGTGCAACAGGGGATTGCAACTAATGAAAAACTGTTTTTT. The encoded protein is CASSQVQQGIATNEKLFF.

The chain combines TRBV5-6 with TRBJ1-2; TRBD1 agrees at 7 bases. The V gene end was trimmed by 0 bases and the J gene end by 0 bases; junction bases not matched to a gene: 5. This CDR3 is built from 16 residues. The germline CDR1 and CDR2 sequences are SGHDT and YYEEEE. CDR3 sequence reads: CASSLVPGQTNYGYTF. In DNA form, the CDR3 reads TGTGCCAGCAGCTTGGTCCCGGGACAGACTAACTATGGCTACACCTTC.

The chain uses TRBV7-3 and TRBJ2-3; unclear D gene. Germline V gives CDR1 SGHTA, CDR2 FQGTGA. The CDR3 covers 14 residues. Trimming removed 2 bases from V and 0 bases from J, with 6 bases in between. The CDR3 loop is CASSLSGSTDTQYF. The CDR3 coding sequence is TGTGCCAGCAGCTTATCCGGTAGCACAGATACGCAGTATTTT.

V gene TRBV7-9 combines with J gene TRBJ2-7, with TRBD2 matching 7 bases. Germline V gene sequence: CDR1 SEHNR, CDR2 FQNEAQ (reference sequence). CDR3 length: 13 amino acids. V dropped 5 bases and J dropped 4; count of bases not matched to a gene: 5. The CDR3 here is CASSAWGGYEQYF. CDR3 nucleotides: TGTGCCAGCAGCGCCTGGGGAGGGTACGAGCAGTACTTC.

The chain recombines TRBV7-2 with TRBJ1-2, with 10 bases matching TRBD1. The CDR3 has 14 residues. With V trimmed by 3 bases and J by 9 bases, 7 bases remained unmatched. Germline-derived CDR1 and CDR2 are SGHTA and FQGNSA. CDR3 nucleotide sequence: TGTGCCAGCAGCTTGCCGGGACAGGGGCACCGCTACACCTTC. It specifies CASSLPGQGHRYTF. Full variable domain (remainder filled in from reference TRBV7-2 and TRBJ1-2): GAGVSQSPSNKVTEKGKDVELRCDPISGHTALYWYRQSLGQGLEFLIYFQGNSAPDKSGLPSDRFSAERTGGSVSTLTIQRTQQEDSAVYLCASSLPGQGHRYTFGSGTRLTVV.

V and J are TRBV29-1 and TRBJ1-1, with D possibly TRBD1 on 5 matching bases. Per germline, CDR1 SQVTM and CDR2 ANQGSEA. Trimming removed 6 bases from V and 0 bases from J, with 14 bases in between. CDR3 length: 14 residues. CDR3 in DNA: TGCAGCGTCGACTCCGCAGGGATGAACACTGAAGCTTTCTTT. Its translation is CSVDSAGMNTEAFF.

The chain joins TRBV9 to TRBJ2-3, with no clear D. The ends were cut back, 0 bases at V and 2 bases at J, with 16 bases in the middle. CDR1 and CDR2 from the germline V gene are SGDLS and YYNGEE. The CDR3 spans 17 residues. DNA of the CDR3: TGTGCCAGCAGCGTAGGAGTGAGGAGTTCGCTCACAGATACGCAGTATTTT. Protein: CASSVGVRSSLTDTQYF.

Here the CDR3 reads CASLPLGQGGTEAFF. CDR3 DNA sequence: TGTGCCAGCCTCCCCTTAGGACAGGGTGGCACTGAAGCTTTCTTT. This chain uses TRBV27 with TRBJ1-1, with 8 positions matching TRBD1. The ends lost 8 bases at V and 4 bases at J; junction bases unmatched: 12. In germline, CDR1 is MNHEY, CDR2 SMNVEV (reference sequence). The CDR3 contains 15 residues.

The chain is built from TRBV6-1 and TRBJ2-7, with 10 bases lining up with TRBD1. Unmatched junction bases numbered 7, after V lost 6 bases and J lost 5 bases. From germline, CDR1 is MNHNS and CDR2 SASEGT. This CDR3 is built from 14 residues. The CDR3 loop is CASRWTTGGNEQYF. CDR3 bases: TGTGCCAGCAGGTGGACGACAGGGGGCAACGAGCAGTACTTC.

This clone showed up just a few times. The CDR3 loop reads CASSVAASGSIYEQYF. Written as DNA, the CDR3 is TGTGCCAGCAGCGTAGCGGCTAGCGGTTCCATCTACGAGCAGTACTTC. This chain joins TRBV9 and TRBJ2-7; 7 bases are shared with TRBD2. This CDR3 is built from 16 residues. The V and J ends lost 0 bases and 3 bases, in that order; junction bases with no gene match: 9. Germline lookup yields CDR1 SGDLS and CDR2 YYNGEE.

This clone has more than one count but fewer than ten. The V gene is TRBV28, the J gene TRBJ1-5, with TRBD1 matching over 8 bases. Germline CDR1 MDHEN, CDR2 SYDVKM. V was clipped by 2 bases and J by 2 bases; unmatched bases: 8. This CDR3 comprises 17 residues. CDR3 nucleotides: TGTGCCAGCAGTTTAGGGACAGGTCCTATGGGCAATCAGCCCCAGCATTTT. It translates to CASSLGTGPMGNQPQHF.

This chain links TRBV7-9 with TRBJ2-1; D is undetermined. The CDR3 totals 15 residues. The V gene's germline CDR1 is SEHNR and CDR2 FQNEAQ (reference sequence). V lost 5 bases to trimming and J lost 4 bases, with 15 bases between them. CDR3 sequence reads: CASSPHVTPYNEQFF. CDR3 DNA: TGTGCCAGCAGCCCACACGTCACCCCTTACAATGAGCAGTTCTTC.

The CDR3 sequence is CASSLQGANQPQHF. For the CDR3, the DNA is TGTGCCAGCAGTTTGCAGGGGGCAAATCAGCCCCAGCATTTT. This chain links TRBV27 with TRBJ1-5, with TRBD1 matching 8 bases. The CDR3 covers 14 residues. Trimming at V came to 3 bases and at J to 4 bases, leaving 2 bases not matched to a gene. CDR1 MNHEY and CDR2 SMNVEV come from the germline V gene (reference sequence).

This chain joins TRBV7-9 and TRBJ2-7; 8 nucleotides match TRBD1. Germline-derived CDR1 and CDR2 are SEHNR and FQNEAQ (reference sequence). V shed 4 bases and J 7 bases; nucleotides not matched to a gene: 6. This CDR3 spans 13 amino acids. The CDR3 DNA is TGTGCCAGCAGCTATAAGACAGGGGAAGAGCAGTACTTC. Protein product: CASSYKTGEEQYF.

A single count supports this clone. The chain combines TRBV23-1 with TRBJ2-7; 8 bases are shared with TRBD2. TRBV23-1 is filed as an ORF, its function uncertain. CDR3 length: 17 residues. After removal of 10 bases from V and 0 bases from J, the junction contained 17 bases not matched to a gene. CDR3: CATQGVAGPNPSYEQYF. CDR3 sequence (DNA): TGCGCCACGCAAGGAGTAGCGGGGCCTAATCCCTCCTACGAGCAGTACTTC.

In DNA form, the CDR3 reads TGTGCCAGCAGCCGTTTTACAGGGGTCGGGGAGCTGTTTTTT. Amino acid sequence: CASSRFTGVGELFF. V gene TRBV7-2 combines with J gene TRBJ2-2, with TRBD1 matching 7 bases. Germline V CDR1 and CDR2: SGHTA, FQGNSA. With 5 bases clipped from V and 7 bases from J, the junction kept 7 bases outside the gene matches. The CDR3 is 14 amino acids. The entire variable domain, with the rest obtained from reference TRBV7-2 and TRBJ2-2, is as follows: GAGVSQSPSNKVTEKGKDVELRCDPISGHTALYWYRQSLGQGLEFLIYFQGNSAPDKSGLPSDRFSAERTGGSVSTLTIQRTQQEDSAVYLCASSRFTGVGELFFGEGSRLTVL.